These 18 T cell receptor beta chains were sequenced from one sample in a study of blood T cells in healthy people across ages. PCR was performed a second time for about 7 to 11 cycles using a sample-barcoded 5' primer and a J-beta primer mix. A single record per CDR3 protein comes from TCRdb applying MiXCR to the 5' RACE reads. This repertoire shows over 700,000 distinct CDR3 sequences, roughly 25% found once; its top ten account for under 9.5%. Separately, the same data were catalogued under a study of T cells of mothers and their children.

The specimen was blood. The source of these receptors is a boy between 10 and 17 years old in good health.

The rearrangement links TRBV20-1 to TRBJ2-4; no firm D call. This CDR3 spans 13 amino acids. Trimming removed 3 bases at V and 0 bases at J, with 6 bases between. Germline CDR1 and CDR2: DFQATT and SNEGSKA (reference sequence). Here the CDR3 reads CSARTVAKNIQYF. The DNA of the CDR3 is TGCAGTGCTAGGACGGTAGCCAAAAACATTCAGTACTTC.

This clonotype was picked up a small number of times. The chain links TRBV5-1 to TRBJ2-3, with 9 bases that match TRBD1. The CDR3 length is 15 residues. The V and J ends lost 4 bases and 4 bases, in that order; junction bases with no gene match: 7. Germline V gives CDR1 SGHRS, CDR2 YFSETQ. The DNA for the CDR3 is TGCGCCAGCAGCGTCGGGACAGGGCAATCAGATACGCAGTATTTT. As protein: CASSVGTGQSDTQYF.

This chain connects TRBV20-1 to TRBJ2-3; no clear D. The CDR3 has 14 residues. Germline V lookup: CDR1 DFQATT, CDR2 SNEGSKA (reference sequence). V lost 0 bases and J 7 bases, leaving 14 bases between the germline ends. CDR3 nucleotide sequence: TGCAGTGCTAGAGATAGCCAGGCAGTATATACGCAGTATTTT. Residues: CSARDSQAVYTQYF.

This clonotype was observed a few times. This chain joins TRBV27 and TRBJ1-4; no firm D call. The germline V and J ends were trimmed by 8 bases and 10 bases, with 14 bases remaining between them. From germline, CDR1 is MNHEY and CDR2 SMNVEV (reference sequence). This CDR3 spans 12 amino acids. DNA for the CDR3: TGTGCCAGCCGAAACCACGAGAGAAAACTGTTTTTT. This translates into CASRNHERKLFF.

The sample holds a few counts of this clonotype. In nucleotides, the CDR3 is TGTGCCAGCAAAGAGCGGGGCTCCTACAATGAGCAGTTCTTC. It is translated as CASKERGSYNEQFF. The chain couples TRBV2 to TRBJ2-1; TRBD2 aligns across 7 bases. CDR1 is SNHLY, CDR2 FYNNEI, per germline. The CDR3 covers 14 residues. V was pared by 7 bases and J by 0 bases, with 3 bases of the junction left unmatched.

This clonotype has just a few counts. The chain carries TRBV7-2 and TRBJ2-5; TRBD1 aligns across 10 bases. This CDR3 has 16 residues. Trimming took 1 base from V and 5 from J; bases not matched to a gene: 7. CDR1 SGHTA and CDR2 FQGNSA come from the germline V gene. CDR3 in DNA: TGTGCCAGCAGCTTAGTGCGGACAGGGGGTCGGGAGACCCAGTACTTC. Encoded protein: CASSLVRTGGRETQYF.

V and J are TRBV24-1 and TRBJ2-2; D might be TRBD1 (7 bases). The length of the CDR3 is 17 residues. V lost 4 bases to trimming and J lost 1 base, with 15 bases between them. Germline V gene sequence: CDR1 KGHDR, CDR2 SFDVKD. The CDR3 DNA sequence: TGTGCCACCAGTGACCCGCGACAGGGAGGGAACACCGGGGAGCTGTTTTTT. Translation: CATSDPRQGGNTGELFF.

The table lists this clonotype with a few counts. The V call is TRBV29-1, the J call TRBJ2-7; D gene unclear. CDR1 is SQVTM and CDR2 is ANQGSEA in the germline V gene. The germline V and J ends were trimmed by 6 bases and 2 bases, with 11 bases remaining between them. The CDR3 loop spans 12 amino acids. The CDR3 spells CSVRTTTYEQYF. The CDR3 nucleotides are TGCAGCGTCCGTACAACCACCTACGAGCAGTACTTC.

The chain carries TRBV20-1 and TRBJ1-2, with 9 bases matching TRBD1. CDR1 is DFQATT and CDR2 is SNEGSKA in the germline V gene (reference sequence). Trimming took 5 bases from V and 8 from J; bases not matched to a gene: 3. This CDR3 is built from 11 residues. The chain's CDR3 is CSAGTGFGYTF. DNA of the CDR3: TGCAGTGCTGGGACAGGGTTCGGCTACACCTTC.

There are a few counts of this clonotype. The genes are TRBV11-2 and TRBJ1-1; D is undetermined. The germline CDR1 and CDR2 sequences are SGHAT and FQNNGV. V lost 5 bases and J 4 bases, leaving 8 bases between the germline ends. The CDR3 consists of 12 residues. CDR3 in amino acids: CASSHDRTEAFF. The DNA of the CDR3 is TGTGCCAGCAGCCATGACCGCACTGAAGCTTTCTTT.

This clonotype was detected only a few times. The V call is TRBV28, the J call TRBJ2-5; the match to TRBD2 covers 9 bases. V trimming: 6 bases; J trimming: 5 bases; junction bases outside the gene matches: 7. The CDR3 runs 14 residues. Per germline, CDR1 MDHEN and CDR2 SYDVKM. The CDR3 loop reads CASRLAGAYETQYF. The DNA of the CDR3 is TGTGCCAGCAGATTAGCGGGAGCCTATGAGACCCAGTACTTC.

The chain joins TRBV6-5 to TRBJ1-2, with D perhaps matching TRBD1 (5 bases). CDR1 MNHEY and CDR2 SVGAGI come from the germline V gene. With 6 bases removed from V and 7 bases from J, the gap between germline ends came to 15 bases. This CDR3 comprises 13 residues. CDR3 sequence reads: CASSQPGGSGYTF. The CDR3 bases are TGTGCCAGCAGCCAGCCCGGGGGAAGTGGCTACACCTTC.

V is TRBV20-1 and J is TRBJ1-2; D is unresolved. The CDR3 contains 13 residues. V lost 5 bases to trimming and J lost 7 bases, with 17 bases between them. Germline CDR1 DFQATT, CDR2 SNEGSKA (reference sequence). The CDR3 region has the DNA TGCAGTGCTCCCCCCTCGGCGGGGTCTGGCTACACCTTC. Its protein is CSAPPSAGSGYTF.

This clonotype was seen only a few times. The V and J genes are TRBV5-1 and TRBJ2-2; 10 nucleotides line up with TRBD2. Losses at the gene ends were 4 bases for V and 5 bases for J; bases not matched to a gene: 5. This CDR3 contains 15 residues. Germline CDR1 SGHRS, CDR2 YFSETQ. CDR3 DNA: TGCGCCAGCAGCACTAGCGGGGATTGGACCGGGGAGCTGTTTTTT. This translates into CASSTSGDWTGELFF.

This clonotype has a handful of counts. The chain links TRBV21-1 to TRBJ2-3. TRBV21-1 is annotated as a pseudogene. The CDR3 spans 14 residues. The CDR3 is CASSVISSTDTQYF. The CDR3 region has the DNA TGTGCCAGCAGCGTGATATCTAGCACAGATACGCAGTATTTT.

The rearrangement links TRBV5-8 to TRBJ1-2; unclear D gene. Germline V gives CDR1 SGHTS, CDR2 YDEGEE. This CDR3 is 13 amino acids long. The ends were cut back, 1 base at V and 4 bases at J, with 8 bases in the middle. The CDR3 coding sequence is TGTGCCAGCAGCTTGAGGACGGTCTATGGCTACACCTTC. Protein product: CASSLRTVYGYTF.

The rearrangement uses TRBV29-1 and TRBJ2-1; no firm D call. The CDR3 is made up of 9 amino acids. Germline assignment: CDR1 SQVTM and CDR2 ANQGSEA. The V gene lost 4 bases and the J gene lost 10 bases, with 5 bases spanning the gap. The CDR3 reads CSVGREQFF. Here the CDR3 DNA reads TGCAGCGTTGGTCGCGAGCAGTTCTTC.

In this sample, this clonotype turned up a few times. The V call is TRBV6-2 or TRBV6-3, the J call TRBJ2-7, with 8 bases lining up with TRBD1. V was clipped by 3 bases and J by 2 bases; unmatched bases: 9. Germline loops: CDR1 MNHEY, CDR2 SVGEGT. This CDR3 contains 16 residues. Written as DNA, the CDR3 is TGTGCCAGCAGTTATCCTTCAGGGGGCGCAACCTACGAGCAGTACTTC. Amino acids: CASSYPSGGATYEQYF.